Below are 3 T cell receptor beta chains sequenced from a single sample in a study of cytomegalovirus exposure and HLA in healthy donors. Both 60 Vbeta primers and 13 Jbeta primers went into the PCR. Sequencing used immunoSEQ multiplex PCR; TCRdb keeps in-frame clones, though not all of them. Of fewer than 70,000 clones in the sample, approximately 70% were seen once. Sample: PBMCs. These receptors were collected from a male donor in good health and CMV-seropositive.

This clone was found a few times. V gene TRBV7-9 combines with J gene TRBJ2-2; 7 bases fit TRBD1. Trimming removed 3 bases from V and 4 bases from J; junction bases left unmatched: 2. Germline lookup yields CDR1 SEHNR and CDR2 FQNEAQ (reference sequence). This CDR3 has 14 amino acids. The CDR3 DNA reads as TGTGCCAGCAGCTTGCAGGGGGTCACCGGGGAGCTGTTTTTT. Translating gives CASSLQGVTGELFF.

The chain carries TRBV5-1 and TRBJ1-4; 7 nucleotides agree with TRBD1. The CDR3 has 14 residues. The germline CDR1 and CDR2 sequences are SGHRS and YFSETQ. J gave up 4 bases and V 4 bases, and 4 bases lay outside the gene matches. CDR3 amino acids: CASSVGQNNEKLFF. In nucleotides, the CDR3 is TGCGCCAGCAGCGTGGGACAGAATAATGAAAAACTGTTTTTT.

This chain links TRBV11-2 with TRBJ2-2; a possible D gene is TRBD2 (5 bases). The germline V and J ends were trimmed by 5 bases and 3 bases, with 16 bases remaining between them. The length of the CDR3 is 16 residues. Germline values: CDR1 SGHAT, CDR2 FQNNGV. The CDR3 loop is CASSPPRGRDTGELFF. CDR3 coding DNA: TGTGCCAGCAGCCCCCCTCGGGGTAGGGACACCGGGGAGCTGTTTTTT.